This T cell receptor beta chain stems from a study of technical replicates of blood from several donors. V was clipped by 5 bases and J by 2 bases, with 17 bases between them. The CDR3 is 16 amino acids. Germline loops: CDR1 SEHNR, CDR2 FQNEAQ (reference sequence). The assay was immunoSEQ multiplex PCR, and TCRdb's table has in-frame clones only and misses some. The sample has about 62,000 clones; over 85% are singletons. This receptor was taken from a human donor in good health. Some clones in this sample may be carry-over from other donors' samples. The chain combines TRBV7-9 with TRBJ2-3, with D possibly matching TRBD1 (7 bases). The sequenced sample was PBMCs. The CDR3 spells CASSPRDSLNTDTQYF. DNA of the CDR3: TGTGCCAGCAGCCCGCGGGACAGTCTAAACACAGATACGCAGTATTTT.